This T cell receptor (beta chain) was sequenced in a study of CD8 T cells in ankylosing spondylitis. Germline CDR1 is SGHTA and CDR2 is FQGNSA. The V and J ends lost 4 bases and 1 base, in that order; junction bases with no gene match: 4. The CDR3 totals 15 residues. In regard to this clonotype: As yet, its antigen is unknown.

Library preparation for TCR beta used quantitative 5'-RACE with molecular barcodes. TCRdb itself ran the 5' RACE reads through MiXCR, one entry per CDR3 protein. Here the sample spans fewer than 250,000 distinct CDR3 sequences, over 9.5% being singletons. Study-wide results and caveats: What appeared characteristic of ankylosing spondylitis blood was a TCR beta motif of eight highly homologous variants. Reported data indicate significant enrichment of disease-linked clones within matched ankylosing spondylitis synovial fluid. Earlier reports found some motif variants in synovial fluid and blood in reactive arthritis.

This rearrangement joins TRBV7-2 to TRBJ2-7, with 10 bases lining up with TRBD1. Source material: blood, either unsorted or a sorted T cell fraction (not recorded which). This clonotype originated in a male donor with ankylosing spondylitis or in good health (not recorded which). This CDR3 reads CASSYGQGVSYEQYF. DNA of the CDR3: TGTGCCAGCAGCTATGGACAGGGGGTATCCTACGAGCAGTACTTC.